The 15 T cell receptor beta chains below all came from one sample that was sequenced in a study of response to subunit inactivated influenza vaccine. TCRdb independently ran MiXCR on the RT-PCR reads; one entry per CDR3 protein. The repertoire has 500,000 or so distinct CDR3 sequences, 10% to 11% of them found once; the top ten carry 10% to 15%. The source was PBMCs from blood, collected about 40 days after vaccination. All receptors derive from a man in his fifties or sixties who received an inactivated influenza vaccine.

This clonotype was observed a handful of times. The chain uses TRBV12-3 or TRBV12-4 and TRBJ2-3; 9 bases match TRBD2. The CDR3 covers 14 residues. V trimming: 6 bases; J trimming: 5 bases; junction bases outside the gene matches: 6. The CDR3 coding sequence is TGTGCCAGCAGGGGAGCGGGGGGTCGAGATACGCAGTATTTT. This gives the protein CASRGAGGRDTQYF.

This clonotype showed up many times. Compared with germline, one end of the junction differs, possibly owing to a read error. The J gene is TRBJ2-1, the V gene TRBV5-1; 11 positions match TRBD2. Germline V gene lookup returns CDR1 SGHRS and CDR2 YFSETQ. This CDR3 spans 14 amino acids. CDR3 region: CASSSGLADNEQFF. In DNA form, the CDR3 reads TGTGCCAGCAGTTCGGGACTAGCGGACAATGAGCAGTTCTTC. The full variable domain, with the rest looked up from reference TRBV5-1 and TRBJ2-1, is KAGVTQTPRYLIKTRGQQVTLSCSPISGHRSVSWYQQTPGQGLQFLFEYFSETQRNKGNFPGRFSGRQFSNSRSEMNVSTLELGDSALYLCASSSGLADNEQFFGPGTRLTVL.

The table lists this clonotype with many counts. This chain connects TRBV5-1 to TRBJ2-7; D uncertain. Trimming cost V 0 bases and J 3 bases, with 7 bases left between them. The germline V gene has CDR1 SGHRS and CDR2 YFSETQ. The CDR3 is made up of 13 amino acids. The DNA of the CDR3 is TGCGCCAGCAGCTTGGACCAGTACTACGAGCAGTACTTC. Amino acid sequence: CASSLDQYYEQYF.

This clonotype has just a few counts. The rearrangement links TRBV28 to TRBJ1-5; 9 positions agree with TRBD1. With V trimmed by 6 bases and J by 3 bases, 9 bases remained unmatched. The CDR3 is 16 residues long. The V gene's germline CDR1 is MDHEN and CDR2 SYDVKM. This chain's CDR3 is CASSPGTGHLNQPQHF. The CDR3 DNA follows: TGTGCCAGCAGCCCCGGGACAGGGCACCTCAATCAGCCCCAGCATTTT.

V usage is TRBV20-1 and J usage is TRBJ2-7, with D perhaps matching TRBD1 or TRBD2 (7 bases each). V was clipped by 2 bases and J by 5 bases, with 10 bases between them. CDR3 size: 12 residues. The germline gives CDR1 DFQATT, CDR2 SNEGSKA (reference sequence). The CDR3 bases are TGCAGTGCTAGACAGGGGGGGAACGAGCAGTACTTC. As protein: CSARQGGNEQYF.

This clonotype was observed at least ten times. The genes are TRBV5-5 and TRBJ2-1, with D tentatively TRBD1 (5 bases). From germline, CDR1 is SGHKS and CDR2 YYEKEE (reference sequence). V was cut by 5 bases and J by 4 bases, with 16 bases left in between. This CDR3 region has 15 residues. CDR3 nucleotides: TGTGCCAGCAGTCCCCAGGGTTGGGTATACAATGAGCAGTTCTTC. This encodes CASSPQGWVYNEQFF.

This clonotype has just a few counts. This chain joins TRBV29-1 and TRBJ2-2, with D unclear. V was clipped by 6 bases and J by 3 bases, with 14 bases between them. The V gene's germline CDR1 is SQVTM and CDR2 ANQGSEA. There are 14 residues in the CDR3. CDR3 sequence (DNA): TGCAGCGTGATGGACGGAGACTACACCGGGGAGCTGTTTTTT. Translation gives CSVMDGDYTGELFF.

This clonotype has more than one count but fewer than ten. The chain has TRBV12-3 or TRBV12-4 and TRBJ2-1; 8 bases are shared with TRBD1. Trimming at V came to 1 base and at J to 7 bases, leaving 9 bases not matched to a gene. This CDR3 has 16 residues. The CDR3: CASSLDWVRGRNEQFF. In nucleotides, the CDR3 is TGTGCCAGCAGTTTAGACTGGGTCAGGGGGCGGAATGAGCAGTTCTTC.

This clonotype was detected many times. V and J are TRBV14 and TRBJ1-1; perhaps TRBD1 as D (6 bases). Deletions cut 0 bases from V and 2 bases from J, with 22 bases between. Germline loops: CDR1 SGHDN, CDR2 FVKESK. CDR3 length equals 19 residues. CDR3 DNA sequence: TGTGCCAGCAGCCAAGATGTTAAAGATTTACGGGGGCTTAACACTGAAGCTTTCTTT. Encoded protein: CASSQDVKDLRGLNTEAFF. The whole variable domain, remainder taken from reference TRBV14 and TRBJ1-1, is EAGVTQFPSHSVIEKGQTVTLRCDPISGHDNLYWYRRVMGKEIKFLLHFVKESKQDESGMPNNRFLAERTGGTYSTLKVQPAELEDSGVYFCASSQDVKDLRGLNTEAFFGQGTRLTVV.

The V gene is TRBV20-1, the J gene TRBJ2-7; tentative D call: TRBD2 (5 bases). This CDR3 spans 11 amino acids. Trimming pared 6 bases from V and 5 bases from J, leaving 11 bases between. Germline assignment: CDR1 DFQATT and CDR2 SNEGSKA (reference sequence). CDR3 residues: CSARGRDEQYF. CDR3 nucleotides: TGCAGTGCCCGGGGTCGCGACGAGCAGTACTTC.

In its sample, this clonotype was seen a few times. J is TRBJ1-6 and V is TRBV6-1; D perhaps matches TRBD1 (6 bases). Trimming left V 8 bases short and J 7 bases short, with 12 bases between. There are 13 residues in the CDR3. Looked up from germline, CDR1 is MNHNS and CDR2 is SASEGT. The CDR3 reads CASWGGRNSPLHF. The CDR3 DNA follows: TGTGCCAGCTGGGGGGGCCGAAATTCACCCCTCCACTTT.

The V gene is TRBV7-8, the J gene TRBJ2-2; unclear D gene. The CDR3 consists of 15 residues. The ends were cut back, 4 bases at V and 3 bases at J, with 12 bases in the middle. CDR1 SGHVS and CDR2 FQNEAQ come from the germline V gene. CDR3 sequence: CASSSGVLDTGELFF. CDR3 bases: TGTGCCAGCAGCTCGGGCGTTCTAGACACCGGGGAGCTGTTTTTT.

This clonotype came up a few times. The chain links TRBV6-1 to TRBJ2-7, with 9 nucleotides matching TRBD2. The V gene end was trimmed by 7 bases and the J gene end by 3 bases; junction bases not matched to a gene: 10. Germline V gives CDR1 MNHNS, CDR2 SASEGT. The CDR3 runs 15 residues. For the CDR3, the DNA is TGTGCCAGCATCCCAAGGGCTAGCGGGGTCTACGAGCAGTACTTC. This encodes CASIPRASGVYEQYF.

This clonotype was detected only a few times. The genes are TRBV12-3 or TRBV12-4 and TRBJ2-4; a possible D gene is TRBD1 (5 bases). There are 17 residues in the CDR3. V dropped 7 bases and J dropped 0 bases, with 19 bases sitting between them. The CDR3 spells CASNFSPGYLAKNIQYF. The CDR3 bases are TGTGCCAGCAACTTTTCCCCAGGGTATCTAGCCAAAAACATTCAGTACTTC.

This sequence joins TRBV15 and TRBJ2-3, with 12 bases that match TRBD2. Germline CDR1 and CDR2: LNHNV and YYDKDF (reference sequence). This CDR3 region has 17 residues. The V segment lost 5 bases and the J segment 3 bases; nucleotides outside the gene matches: 9. CDR3: CATSPRTSGTRTDTQYF. CDR3 nucleotide sequence: TGTGCCACCAGCCCTCGGACTAGCGGGACCAGAACAGATACGCAGTATTTT.